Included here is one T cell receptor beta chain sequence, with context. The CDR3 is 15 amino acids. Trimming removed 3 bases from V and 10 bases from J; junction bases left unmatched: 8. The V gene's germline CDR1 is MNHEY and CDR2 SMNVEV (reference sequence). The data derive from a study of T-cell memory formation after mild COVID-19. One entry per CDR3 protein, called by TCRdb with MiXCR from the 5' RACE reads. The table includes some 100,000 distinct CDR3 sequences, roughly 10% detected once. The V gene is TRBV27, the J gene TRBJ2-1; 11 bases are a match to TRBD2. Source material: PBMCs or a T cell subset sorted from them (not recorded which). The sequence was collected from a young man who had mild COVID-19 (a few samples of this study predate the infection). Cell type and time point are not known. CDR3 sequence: CASSFSGGAGDEQFF. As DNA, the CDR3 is TGTGCCAGCAGTTTTAGCGGGGGGGCCGGAGACGAGCAGTTCTTC.